This T cell receptor (beta chain) was retrieved from a study of control samples from healthy donors and cancer patients. Produced via immunoSEQ multiplex PCR; TCRdb's table is partial and in-frame only. Among 90,000 to 120,000 clones listed, approximately 82% were seen once. The origin of this receptor is a man between 18 and 29 years old in good health. Sequencing input: blood.

CDR3 bases: TGTGCCAGCAGTTACGGGACTGACACAGATACGCAGTATTTT. It codes for CASSYGTDTDTQYF. The chain links TRBV6-2 or TRBV6-3 to TRBJ2-3; a possible D gene is TRBD2 (6 bases). This CDR3 spans 14 amino acids. Per germline, CDR1 MNHEY and CDR2 SVGEGT. The ends were cut back, 2 bases at V and 2 bases at J, with 8 bases in the middle.